Detailed here is one T cell receptor (beta chain). Its target is not known. This specimen comes from a study of cytomegalovirus exposure and HLA in healthy donors. Study-level findings and limits: Most TCR sequences showed up rarely, but some public TCRs showed up in many donors.

Trimming shortened V by 3 bases and J by 4 bases, and 10 bases separated the two germline ends. Germline CDR1 MGHDK, CDR2 SYGVNS. The CDR3 is 14 amino acids. Primers for the PCR totalled 60 Vbeta and 13 Jbeta. The data were produced by immunoSEQ multiplex PCR, yet TCRdb's version contains in-frame clones alone and is incomplete. In the table there are 200,000 to 250,000 clones, 75% to 90% of which are singletons. The source material was PBMCs. This sequence originates from a woman between 18 and 29 years old in good health and CMV-seronegative. The J gene is TRBJ2-1, the V gene TRBV25-1; D is ambiguous. CDR3 amino acids: CASSESWAYNEQFF. In DNA form, the CDR3 reads TGTGCCAGCAGTGAGAGTTGGGCTTACAATGAGCAGTTCTTC.